The TCR beta chain under discussion was sequenced for a study of blood T cell repertoires in COVID-19. Repertoires were generated with immunoSEQ multiplex PCR, while TCRdb's copy carries only in-frame clones and drops some. The repertoire consists of roughly 80,000 clones, with under 80% occurring once and the leading ten covering less than 20%. This clone was seen a single time. Trimming removed 6 bases from V and 8 bases from J, with 8 bases in between. The CDR3 is 11 amino acids. CDR1 is MNHEY, CDR2 SMNVEV, per germline (reference sequence). The sequenced material came from peripheral blood. The receptor comes from a human donor in a cohort sampled during active COVID-19. This chain uses TRBV27 with TRBJ2-1; unclear D gene. CDR3 region: CASRIRDEQFF. In nucleotides, the CDR3 is TGTGCCAGCAGGATACGGGATGAGCAGTTCTTC.